One and the same sample provided the 8 T cell receptor beta chains below, sequenced in a study of blood T cell repertoires in COVID-19. TCRdb's copy holds only in-frame clones and misses some; the assay was immunoSEQ multiplex PCR. This sample carries around 110,000 clones, approximately 84% of them seen once, and the ten largest clones take 7.5%. What was sequenced was peripheral blood. The receptors were gathered from a man between 65 and 85 years old with active or convalescent COVID-19.

The genes are TRBV18 and TRBJ2-2; 7 bases match TRBD2. CDR1 is KGHSH and CDR2 is LQKENI in the germline V gene. J lost 2 bases, V lost 2 bases, and 8 bases had no gene match. The CDR3 totals 17 residues. DNA of the CDR3: TGTGCCAGCTCACCATTACAAGCGGGACTTAACACCGGGGAGCTGTTTTTT. Protein product: CASSPLQAGLNTGELFF.

The rearrangement joins TRBV4-3 to TRBJ1-1; 7 bases match TRBD1. The junction had 6 bases not matched to a gene; V was cut back by 2 bases and J by 0 bases. The CDR3 totals 16 residues. Germline values: CDR1 LGHNA, CDR2 YSLEER. The CDR3 loop reads CASSQTDRTMNTEAFF. The CDR3 DNA sequence: TGCGCCAGCAGCCAAACGGACAGGACTATGAACACTGAAGCTTTCTTT.

This sequence joins TRBV10-2 and TRBJ1-3; D might be TRBD1 (5 bases). The CDR3 consists of 13 residues. Germline V gene lookup returns CDR1 WSHSY and CDR2 SAAADI. V lost 6 bases and J lost 2, with 8 bases in between. In DNA form, the CDR3 reads TGCGCCAGCAGCGGGGGGACTGGAAACACCATATATTTT. Translation: CASSGGTGNTIYF.

V gene TRBV4-2 combines with J gene TRBJ2-5, with 7 bases lining up with TRBD2. Germline CDR1 LGHNA, CDR2 YNFKEQ. The CDR3 is made up of 16 amino acids. V lost 1 base and J lost 5; bases outside the gene matches: 10. The CDR3 DNA follows: TGTGCCAGCAGCCAAGGAAGGCGGGAGAGTGGGGAGACCCAGTACTTC. Translating gives CASSQGRRESGETQYF.

The chain couples TRBV5-6 to TRBJ2-7; TRBD1 matches at 8 bases. Germline-derived CDR1 and CDR2 are SGHDT and YYEEEE. The CDR3 consists of 15 residues. Trimming removed 4 bases from V and 3 bases from J; junction bases left unmatched: 9. The CDR3 reads CASSLVGQGFYEQYF. The CDR3 DNA reads as TGTGCCAGCAGCCTCGTAGGACAGGGCTTCTACGAGCAGTACTTC.

V is TRBV15 and J is TRBJ1-5; D is perhaps TRBD1 (5 bases). Germline V lookup: CDR1 LNHNV, CDR2 YYDKDF (reference sequence). The CDR3 contains 15 residues. Trimming shortened V by 0 bases and J by 7 bases, and 13 bases separated the two germline ends. The CDR3 bases are TGTGCCACCAGCAGAGACCGGGGGTTGCGGCAGCCCCAGCATTTT. It translates to CATSRDRGLRQPQHF. Full variable domain (remainder filled in from reference TRBV15 and TRBJ1-5): DAMVIQNPRYQVTQFGKPVTLSCSQTLNHNVMYWYQQKSSQAPKLLFHYYDKDFNNEADTPDNFQSRRPNTSFCFLDIRSPGLGDTAMYLCATSRDRGLRQPQHFGDGTRLSIL.

The chain combines TRBV7-2 with TRBJ1-5; 9 nucleotides line up with TRBD1. CDR3 length: 16 amino acids. The V segment lost 4 bases and the J segment 6 bases; nucleotides outside the gene matches: 10. Germline V gene data show CDR1 as SGHTA and CDR2 as FQGNSA. CDR3 in DNA: TGTGCCAGCAGCTCCCCGGGACAGGGAATCCGTCAGCCCCAGCATTTT. Translation: CASSSPGQGIRQPQHF.

The chain links TRBV13 to TRBJ1-2, with a weak D call TRBD1 (5 bases). This CDR3 region has 17 residues. V was clipped by 5 bases and J by 8 bases, with 27 bases between them. The germline V gene has CDR1 PRHDT and CDR2 FYEKMQ (reference sequence). CDR3 bases: TGTGCCAGCAGCGGGCGGGGCTCGTCAACCTTCAACGGGGGCTACACCTTC. This codes for CASSGRGSSTFNGGYTF.